The next 25 T cell receptor beta chains were all read from a single sample in a study of cytomegalovirus exposure and HLA in healthy donors. The PCR used 60 Vbeta and 13 Jbeta primers. Here immunoSEQ multiplex PCR was the method, and the copy in TCRdb shows in-frame clones only, minus some. The data show 90,000 to 100,000 clones, approximately 9% seen once. Sequenced input: PBMCs. These receptors came from a man over 45 in good health and CMV-seropositive.

The chain joins TRBV2 to TRBJ2-4; the D gene is possibly TRBD2 (6 bases). The CDR3 consists of 15 residues. The V end was cut by 7 bases, the J end by 1 base, with 14 bases between. Germline V gene data show CDR1 as SNHLY and CDR2 as FYNNEI. The CDR3 DNA is TGTGCCAGCACCCTGGAGGCGGGGGCCAAAAACATTCAGTACTTC. It encodes CASTLEAGAKNIQYF.

The V gene is TRBV19, the J gene TRBJ1-1, with 7 bases identical to TRBD1. V shed 5 bases, J shed 1 base, and the junction held 7 bases outside the gene matches. This CDR3 has 15 residues. Germline CDR1 LNHDA, CDR2 SQIVND (reference sequence). CDR3 sequence reads: CASSPGQRSNTEAFF. In DNA form, the CDR3 reads TGTGCCAGTAGTCCGGGACAGCGATCGAACACTGAAGCTTTCTTT.

This chain connects TRBV5-6 to TRBJ2-2, with a tentative D call TRBD1 (5 bases). Between the trimmed V and J ends, which lost 2 bases and 0 bases, there was a span of 5 bases. Germline lookup yields CDR1 SGHDT and CDR2 YYEEEE. The CDR3 spans 14 residues. Here the CDR3 DNA reads TGTGCCAGCAGCTTACAGGCGAACACCGGGGAGCTGTTTTTT. Its translation: CASSLQANTGELFF.

This sequence joins TRBV11-2 and TRBJ1-1; perhaps TRBD1 as D (5 bases). Looked up from germline, CDR1 is SGHAT and CDR2 is FQNNGV. This CDR3 is built from 14 residues. Trimming left V 5 bases short and J 2 bases short, with 12 bases between. CDR3 coding DNA: TGTGCCAGCAGCATACGGGGGGGTAACACTGAAGCTTTCTTT. It yields the protein CASSIRGGNTEAFF.

This clone has a handful of counts. The chain has TRBV5-8 and TRBJ1-1; TRBD1 agrees at 7 bases. The junction had 6 bases not matched to a gene; V was cut back by 4 bases and J by 0 bases. Per germline, CDR1 SGHTS and CDR2 YDEGEE. The CDR3 consists of 15 residues. The CDR3 DNA is TGTGCCAGCAGCGGTTTCCAGGGGGTGAACACTGAAGCTTTCTTT. It translates to CASSGFQGVNTEAFF.

The chain's CDR3 is CASSPGQGLNTEAFF. CDR3 nucleotides: TGTGCCAGCAGCCCCGGACAGGGGCTGAACACTGAAGCTTTCTTT. The V gene is TRBV13, the J gene TRBJ1-1; TRBD1 agrees at 9 bases. Germline lookup yields CDR1 PRHDT and CDR2 FYEKMQ (reference sequence). V shed 5 bases and J 0 bases; nucleotides not matched to a gene: 4. CDR3 length equals 15 residues. The complete variable domain, with remaining parts taken from reference TRBV13 and TRBJ1-1, reads AAGVIQSPRHLIKEKRETATLKCYPIPRHDTVYWYQQGPGQDPQFLISFYEKMQSDKGSIPDRFSAQQFSDYHSELNMSSLELGDSALYFCASSPGQGLNTEAFFGQGTRLTVV.

About this clone: This likely comes from a read error, as the CDR3 has no conserved phenylalanine or tryptophan at its end. V usage is TRBV5-1 and J usage is TRBJ2-3; D unclear. The CDR3 covers 16 residues. Germline CDR1 SGHRS, CDR2 YFSETQ. CDR3 sequence (DNA): TGCGCAAGCAATCGTATATCCGTCTCGAGCACAGATACGCAGTATGTT. Translated: CASNRISVSSTDTQYV.

This clone appeared a few times. The CDR3 sequence: CASSLAAQRERSSQYF. Here the CDR3 DNA reads TGTGCCAGCAGCTTAGCGGCCCAGCGGGAGCGCTCGTCGCAGTACTTC. V usage is TRBV7-2 and J usage is TRBJ2-7, with 8 bases matching TRBD2. CDR1 and CDR2 (germline): SGHTA, FQGNSA. V trimming: 0 bases; J trimming: 9 bases; junction bases outside the gene matches: 13. CDR3 length equals 16 residues.

This rearrangement joins TRBV28 to TRBJ2-7; possibly TRBD2 for D (6 bases). The V end lost 3 bases, the J end lost 5 bases, and 17 bases lay between the germline ends. In germline, CDR1 is MDHEN, CDR2 SYDVKM. The CDR3 runs to 15 residues. The CDR3 spells CASSLGGGLENEQYF. CDR3 nucleotide sequence: TGTGCCAGCAGTTTGGGGGGAGGTTTGGAGAACGAGCAGTACTTC.

This clone was observed a handful of times. Its ends do not fully match the called genes, so a read error is possible. The chain couples TRBV6-5 to TRBJ1-5, with D possibly TRBD1 on 6 matching bases. The CDR3 covers 14 residues. Germline V CDR1 and CDR2: MNHEY, SVGAGI. CDR3 sequence reads: CASRGGGKNQPQHF. The CDR3 coding sequence is TGTGCGAGCAGAGGGGGTGGGAAGAATCAGCCCCAGCATTTT.

To note about this clone: One end of the junction varies from germline; a read error may be responsible. The chain recombines TRBV6-6 with TRBJ2-7, with D possibly matching TRBD1 (6 bases). Germline assignment: CDR1 MNHNY and CDR2 SVGAGI (reference sequence). This CDR3 is 12 amino acids long. The CDR3 nucleotides read TGTGCCAGCAGTTACTCAGTGGATCCAGGGGCTTTC. Protein: CASSYSVDPGAF.

This clone was counted at least ten times. The chain carries TRBV6-6 and TRBJ2-1; D is unclear. CDR1 and CDR2 (germline): MNHNY, SVGAGI (reference sequence). The length of the CDR3 is 14 residues. The V end was cut by 4 bases, the J end by 0 bases, with 7 bases between. This CDR3 reads CASSSPSSYNEQFF. In DNA form, the CDR3 reads TGTGCCAGCAGTTCTCCCAGCTCCTACAATGAGCAGTTCTTC.

The chain links TRBV19 to TRBJ1-2; D unclear. V was clipped by 1 base and J by 2 bases, with 11 bases between them. CDR1 LNHDA and CDR2 SQIVND come from the germline V gene (reference sequence). The CDR3 length is 15 residues. The CDR3 coding sequence is TGTGCCAGTAGTATAGCTCTAGAGGGCAACTATGGCTACACCTTC. This sequence encodes CASSIALEGNYGYTF.

This clone was counted a few times. V gene TRBV30 combines with J gene TRBJ1-1; D remains ambiguous. This CDR3 has 14 amino acids. V lost 2 bases, J lost 1 base, and 11 bases lay in between. CDR1 and CDR2 from the germline V gene are GTSNPN and SVGIG (reference sequence). The DNA of the CDR3 is TGTGCCTGGAGTACCTGGAGCGGGAACACTGAAGCTTTCTTT. Translated, it gives CAWSTWSGNTEAFF.

This clone was counted only a few times. The chain links TRBV6-5 to TRBJ2-1, with 8 bases identical to TRBD2. The ends lost 6 bases at V and 5 bases at J; junction bases unmatched: 6. Germline assignment: CDR1 MNHEY and CDR2 SVGAGI. This CDR3 is 14 amino acids long. CDR3 residues: CASSPIAGNNEQFF. The CDR3 region has the DNA TGTGCCAGCAGCCCTATAGCGGGGAACAATGAGCAGTTCTTC.

The chain combines TRBV30 with TRBJ2-1, with 10 bases lining up with TRBD2. With V trimmed by 6 bases and J by 3 bases, 5 bases remained unmatched. The germline V gene encodes CDR1 GTSNPN and CDR2 SVGIG (reference sequence). The CDR3 spans 14 residues. The CDR3 spells CACSGLADYNEQFF. Here the CDR3 DNA reads TGTGCCTGCTCCGGACTAGCGGACTACAATGAGCAGTTCTTC.

This clone was picked up a small number of times. The chain combines TRBV7-9 with TRBJ1-2, with 7 bases that match TRBD1. This CDR3 comprises 13 residues. J lost 7 bases, V lost 6 bases, and 8 bases had no gene match. The germline gives CDR1 SEHNR, CDR2 FQNEAQ (reference sequence). The CDR3, as DNA: TGTGCCAGCAGACGAGACAGGGACGGTGGCTACACCTTC. Protein product: CASRRDRDGGYTF. Full variable domain (remainder filled in from reference TRBV7-9 and TRBJ1-2): DTGVSQNPRHKITKRGQNVTFRCDPISEHNRLYWYRQTLGQGPEFLTYFQNEAQLEKSRLLSDRFSAERPKGSFSTLEIQRTEQGDSAMYLCASRRDRDGGYTFGSGTRLTVV.

The sample holds a few counts of this clone. The chain has TRBV5-1 and TRBJ1-2, with 8 nucleotides matching TRBD1. The CDR3 extends over 15 amino acids. Germline assignment: CDR1 SGHRS and CDR2 YFSETQ. Unmatched junction bases numbered 7, after V lost 4 bases and J lost 2 bases. For the CDR3, the DNA is TGCGCCAGCAGCGCCAGGGGGCAGGGAAACTATGGCTACACCTTC. As protein: CASSARGQGNYGYTF.

This clone has a handful of counts. This chain uses TRBV7-9 with TRBJ2-1; 13 nucleotides align to TRBD2. CDR3 length: 16 residues. CDR1 SEHNR and CDR2 FQNEAQ come from the germline V gene (reference sequence). V trimming: 5 bases; J trimming: 6 bases; junction bases outside the gene matches: 7. In DNA, the CDR3 is TGTGCCAGCAGCCCCCCGGGACTAGCGGGGAGCAATGAGCAGTTCTTC. This gives the protein CASSPPGLAGSNEQFF.

A few counts support this clone. CDR3 sequence: CASSSLTGPRNQPQHF. The CDR3 DNA reads as TGTGCCAGCAGCTCACTCACAGGCCCCCGCAATCAGCCCCAGCATTTT. This chain uses TRBV7-9 with TRBJ1-5, with a weak D call TRBD1 (5 bases). The CDR3 contains 16 residues. The V and J ends lost 4 bases and 2 bases respectively, with 15 bases between them. Per the germline V gene, CDR1 is SEHNR and CDR2 is FQNEAQ (reference sequence). The full variable domain, with the rest looked up from reference TRBV7-9 and TRBJ1-5, is DTGVSQNPRHKITKRGQNVTFRCDPISEHNRLYWYRQTLGQGPEFLTYFQNEAQLEKSRLLSDRFSAERPKGSFSTLEIQRTEQGDSAMYLCASSSLTGPRNQPQHFGDGTRLSIL.

This clone was detected a few times. This chain connects TRBV19 to TRBJ1-5, with D possibly being TRBD1 (6 bases). The CDR3 consists of 14 residues. Germline V gives CDR1 LNHDA, CDR2 SQIVND (reference sequence). Trimming took off 9 bases at V and 6 bases at J, with 18 bases between the two ends. The CDR3 sequence is CASGGGGRSQPQHF. The CDR3 coding sequence is TGTGCCAGCGGGGGCGGGGGGCGAAGTCAGCCCCAGCATTTT.

The table lists this clone with many counts. The V gene is TRBV28, the J gene TRBJ2-7; TRBD1 agrees at 8 bases. The germline V gene has CDR1 MDHEN and CDR2 SYDVKM. The CDR3 consists of 16 residues. With 7 bases clipped from V and 1 base from J, the junction kept 12 bases outside the gene matches. The DNA of the CDR3 is TGTGCCAGCACCCCTAACAGGGGGGCTAGGTCCTACGAGCAGTACTTC. Translated, it gives CASTPNRGARSYEQYF. The full variable domain, rest sourced from reference TRBV28 and TRBJ2-7, is DVKVTQSSRYLVKRTGEKVFLECVQDMDHENMFWYRQDPGLGLRLIYFSYDVKMKEKGDIPEGYSVSREKKERFSLILESASTNQTSMYLCASTPNRGARSYEQYFGPGTRLTVT.

The J gene is TRBJ1-5, the V gene TRBV30; no firm D call. CDR1 and CDR2 from the germline V gene are GTSNPN and SVGIG (reference sequence). V lost 8 bases to trimming and J lost 4 bases, with 6 bases between them. The CDR3 extends over 10 amino acids. The CDR3 protein is CAPTNQPQHF. In DNA form, the CDR3 reads TGTGCCCCGACTAATCAGCCCCAGCATTTT.

This clone was found a few times. Given the absence of the conserved phenylalanine or tryptophan at the CDR3 end, a read error is likely. The chain employs TRBV4-2 and TRBJ1-2, with 7 bases matching TRBD1. Germline-derived CDR1 and CDR2 are LGHNA and YNFKEQ. The junction had 8 bases not matched to a gene; V was cut back by 1 base and J by 6 bases. The CDR3 is made up of 15 amino acids. CDR3 protein: CASSQGSGQFHGYTV. CDR3 in DNA: TGTGCCAGCAGCCAAGGGTCGGGACAGTTCCATGGCTACACCGTC.

Here the CDR3 reads CASSDSTGGGYTF. The CDR3 bases are TGTGCCAGCAGTGACTCGACAGGGGGCGGCTACACCTTC. The chain joins TRBV6-4 to TRBJ1-2; 10 bases agree with TRBD1. Germline CDR1 reads MRHNA; CDR2 reads SNTAGT. The V gene end was trimmed by 0 bases and the J gene end by 8 bases; junction bases not matched to a gene: 0. This CDR3 contains 13 residues.